A single T cell receptor beta chain is shown here with its context. Its cognate antigen is unknown. Germline values: CDR1 SGHAT, CDR2 FQNNGV. There are 13 residues in the CDR3. V lost 1 base and J lost 4, with 8 bases in between. PCR was performed using 60 Vbeta and 13 Jbeta primers. Profiled with immunoSEQ multiplex PCR; TCRdb holds only in-frame clones, not every one. The sample gives over 100,000 clones, roughly three quarters of which show up once; 7.7% is in the top ten. Everyone who donated was a healthy bone marrow donor. These data belong to a study of cytomegalovirus exposure and HLA in healthy donors. Study in general: For the 300 to 400 genotyped donors, approximately 82% fell within the Caucasian-associated ancestry cluster. Study results and limitations: Later analysis identified a missense DCLRE1C variant that was linked to TCR beta V- and J-gene trimming. Per a later analysis, roughly 17,000 TCR beta sequences showed association with HLA alleles at 0.05 false discovery rate.

The chain employs TRBV11-2 and TRBJ2-7; D ambiguous. The TCR was taken from a woman aged 45-59 years in good health and CMV-seropositive. The material sequenced was PBMCs. The CDR3 region is CASSLVSGYEQYF. DNA of the CDR3: TGTGCCAGCAGCTTAGTGTCCGGGTACGAGCAGTACTTC.